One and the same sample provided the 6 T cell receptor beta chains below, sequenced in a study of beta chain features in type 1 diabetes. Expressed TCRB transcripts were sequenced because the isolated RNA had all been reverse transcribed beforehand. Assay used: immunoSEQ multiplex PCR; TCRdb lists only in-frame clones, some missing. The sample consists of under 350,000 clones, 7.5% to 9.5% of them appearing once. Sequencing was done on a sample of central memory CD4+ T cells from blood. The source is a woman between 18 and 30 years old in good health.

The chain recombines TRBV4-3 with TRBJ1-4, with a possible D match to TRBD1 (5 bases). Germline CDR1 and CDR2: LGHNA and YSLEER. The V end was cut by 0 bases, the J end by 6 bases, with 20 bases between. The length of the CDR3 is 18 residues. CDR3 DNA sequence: TGCGCCAGCAGCCAAGAAGTCGGTCCGGGGCGAGCGGATGAAAAACTGTTTTTT. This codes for CASSQEVGPGRADEKLFF.

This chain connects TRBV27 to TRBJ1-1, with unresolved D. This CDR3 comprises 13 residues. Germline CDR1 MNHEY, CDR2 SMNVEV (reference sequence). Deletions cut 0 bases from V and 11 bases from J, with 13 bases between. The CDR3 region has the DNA TGTGCCAGCAGTTTATCCCCCTTAAGGTCTGCTTTCTTT. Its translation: CASSLSPLRSAFF.

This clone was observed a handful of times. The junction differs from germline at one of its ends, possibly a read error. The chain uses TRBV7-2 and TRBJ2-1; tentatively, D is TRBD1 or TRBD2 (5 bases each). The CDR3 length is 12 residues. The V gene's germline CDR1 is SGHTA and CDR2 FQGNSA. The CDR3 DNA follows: TGTGCCAGCAGCCGGGACGGACTTGGTAGGATCTTC. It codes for CASSRDGLGRIF. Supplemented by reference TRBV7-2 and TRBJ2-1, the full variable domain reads GAGVSQSPSNKVTEKGKDVELRCDPISGHTALYWYRQSLGQGLEFLIYFQGNSAPDKSGLPSDRFSAERTGGSVSTLTIQRTQQEDSAVYLCASSRDGLGRIFGPGTRLTVL.

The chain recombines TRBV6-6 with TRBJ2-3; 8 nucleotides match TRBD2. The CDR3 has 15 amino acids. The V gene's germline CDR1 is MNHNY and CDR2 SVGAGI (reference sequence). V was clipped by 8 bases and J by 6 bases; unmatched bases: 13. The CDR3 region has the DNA TGTGCCAGCCACGCCGGGGGGGCGTCCAGGGATACGCAGTATTTT. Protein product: CASHAGGASRDTQYF.

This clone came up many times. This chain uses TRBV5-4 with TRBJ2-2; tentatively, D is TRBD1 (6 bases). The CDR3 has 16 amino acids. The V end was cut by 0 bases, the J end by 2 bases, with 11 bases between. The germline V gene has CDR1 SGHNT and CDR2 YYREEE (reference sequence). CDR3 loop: CASSLEGVLNTGELFF. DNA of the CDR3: TGTGCCAGCAGCTTGGAGGGGGTCTTAAACACCGGGGAGCTGTTTTTT.

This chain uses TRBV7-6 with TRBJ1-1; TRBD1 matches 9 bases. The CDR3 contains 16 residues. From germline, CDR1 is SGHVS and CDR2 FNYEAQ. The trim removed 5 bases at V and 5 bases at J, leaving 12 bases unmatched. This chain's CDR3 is CASSTRTGAGSTEAFF. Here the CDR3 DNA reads TGTGCCAGCAGCACAAGGACAGGGGCAGGTTCAACTGAAGCTTTCTTT.